The rows below give T cell receptor beta chains drawn from one sample of a study of shared clonotypes between healthy human individuals. The assay was immunoSEQ multiplex PCR, and TCRdb's table has in-frame clones only and misses some. The sample consists of approximately 650,000 clones, about 95% of them appearing once. Sequencing input: naive CD8+ T cells sorted from blood. The receptors here all came from a woman between 25 and 40 years old in good health. Both conserved end residues are part of each CDR3. The order of the fields is D gene, V gene, J gene, clone size, CDR3 protein, CDR3 DNA. D genes are given only for firm matches. Not all rows give a size; the values are once, few, many and, for expanded clones, a class.

.,TRBV5-6,TRBJ1-1,.,CASSFSPGNTEAFF,TGTGCCAGCAGCTTTTCCCCAGGGAACACTGAAGCTTTTTTT
.,TRBV5-1,TRBJ2-3,.,CASSYRGGGTDTQYF,TGCGCCAGCAGCTACAGGGGCGGGGGCACAGATACGCAGTATTTT
TRBD1,TRBV7-9,TRBJ2-7,few,CASSLQDRVYEQYF,TGTGCCAGCAGCTTACAGGACAGGGTCTATGAGCAGTACTTC
TRBD1,TRBV6-1,TRBJ1-4,.,CASRADRVPEKLFF,TGTGCCAGCAGGGCGGACAGGGTCCCTGAAAAACTGTTTTTT
TRBD2,TRBV4-2,TRBJ2-3,once,CASSQDWASGTDTQYF,TGTGCCAGCAGCCAAGATTGGGCTAGCGGGACAGATACGCAGTATTTT
.,TRBV5-6,TRBJ1-2,.,CASSQQEFGYTF,TGTGCCAGCAGCCAACAAGAGTTTGGCTACACCTTC
.,TRBV29-1,TRBJ2-2,.,CSVVGLKTGTGELFF,TGCAGCGTTGTAGGGCTAAAGACCGGGACCGGGGAGCTGTTTTTT
.,TRBV5-6,TRBJ2-7,.,CASSSGHSYEQYF,TGTGCCAGCAGCTCGGGACACTCCTACGAGCAGTACTTC
.,TRBV28,TRBJ2-1,.,CASSYNEQFF,TGTGCCAGCAGCTACAATGAGCAGTTCTTC
.,TRBV5-1,TRBJ2-1,.,CANAPTRGADEQFF,TGCGCCAACGCCCCAACTAGGGGGGCTGATGAGCAGTTCTTC
.,TRBV27,TRBJ2-2,.,CASSLATTGNTGELFF,TGTGCCAGCAGTTTGGCTACCACGGGGAACACCGGGGAGCTGTTTTTT
.,TRBV25-1,TRBJ1-1,.,CASSAGDSVRLAFF,TGTGCCAGCAGTGCTGGGGACTCCGTAAGGTTGGCTTTCTTT
TRBD2,TRBV7-9,TRBJ2-1,.,CASSFGLAGDDEQFF,TGTGCCAGCAGTTTCGGACTAGCGGGAGATGATGAGCAGTTCTTC
.,TRBV7-6,TRBJ2-2,.,CASSLGRGELFF,TGTGCCAGCAGCTTAGGTCGGGGGGAGCTGTTTTTT
.,TRBV27,TRBJ1-1,.,CASSTHLGGLNTEAFF,TGTGCCAGCAGTACCCACCTAGGGGGGTTGAACACTGAAGCTTTCTTT
TRBD2,TRBV19,TRBJ2-7,.,CASSIDMVTSGGPFEQYF,TGTGCCAGTAGTATAGATATGGTTACTAGCGGGGGACCGTTCGAGCAGTACTTC
TRBD1,TRBV9,TRBJ2-7,.,CASSLQGDEQYF,TGTGCCAGCAGCCTACAGGGGGACGAGCAGTACTTC
TRBD2,TRBV28,TRBJ2-7,.,CASSPLLSGNYEQYF,TGTGCCAGCAGTCCTTTGCTTAGCGGGAACTACGAGCAGTACTTC
.,TRBV10-2,TRBJ2-1,.,CASSERLGRHNEQFF,TGCGCCAGCAGTGAGAGGCTAGGCCGACACAATGAGCAGTTCTTC
TRBD2,TRBV13,TRBJ2-3,.,CASSFSPGGDTQYF,TGTGCCAGCAGCTTCTCACCGGGGGGAGATACGCAGTATTTT
.,TRBV19,TRBJ2-7,.,CASSAGTGGYEQYF,TGTGCCAGTAGTGCTGGCACCGGAGGCTACGAGCAGTACTTC
TRBD1,TRBV4-1,TRBJ2-2,.,CASSQRQGSGELFF,TGCGCCAGCAGCCAAAGACAGGGGTCCGGGGAGCTGTTTTTT
.,TRBV11-1,TRBJ1-5,.,CASSLYPRGQPQHF,TGTGCCAGCAGCTTATATCCGCGGGGACAGCCCCAGCATTTT
TRBD1,TRBV27,TRBJ2-7,.,CASSPGQVIYEQYF,TGTGCCAGCAGTCCGGGACAGGTGATCTACGAGCAGTACTTC
.,TRBV28,TRBJ1-2,.,CASSPIHLNYGYTF,TGTGCCAGCAGTCCCATACACCTTAACTATGGCTACACCTTC
TRBD1,TRBV7-9,TRBJ1-1,.,CASSMGTGFPEAFF,TGTGCCAGCAGCATGGGGACAGGTTTTCCTGAAGCTTTCTTT
.,TRBV27,TRBJ2-3,.,CASSLDYQYTDTQYF,TGTGCCAGCAGTTTGGACTATCAGTACACAGATACGCAGTATTTT
TRBD2,TRBV7-9,TRBJ2-7,.,CASSPGTRHYEQYF,TGTGCCAGCAGCCCCGGGACTAGACACTACGAGCAGTACTTC
.,TRBV28,TRBJ2-7,.,CASSKNPRNWTADEQYF,TGTGCCAGCAGCAAGAACCCCAGGAATTGGACGGCCGACGAGCAGTACTTC
.,TRBV9,TRBJ2-3,once,CASSVEIADHTDTQYF,TGTGCCAGCAGCGTAGAGATAGCGGACCACACAGATACGCAGTATTTT
.,TRBV7-2,TRBJ2-7,.,CASSPRDISYEQYF,TGTGCCAGCAGCCCTCGGGACATATCCTACGAGCAGTACTTC
TRBD1,TRBV28,TRBJ2-1,.,CASSFRDSGVYNEQFF,TGTGCCAGCAGTTTCCGGGACAGTGGGGTGTACAATGAGCAGTTCTTC
.,TRBV19,TRBJ2-1,.,CASTLTPSSYNEQFF,TGTGCCAGTACATTGACGCCGAGCTCCTACAATGAGCAGTTCTTC
.,TRBV13,TRBJ2-2,.,CASSPPGTGELFF,TGTGCCAGCAGCCCCCCTGGGACCGGGGAGCTGTTTTTT
TRBD1,TRBV11-2,TRBJ2-7,.,CASSLVGKTGGVTYEQYF,TGTGCCAGCAGCTTAGTCGGAAAAACAGGGGGCGTTACCTACGAGCAGTACTTC
TRBD2,TRBV29-1,TRBJ2-1,.,CSVQSGLIWDNEQFF,TGCAGCGTTCAGTCGGGACTAATTTGGGACAATGAGCAGTTCTTC
.,TRBV19,TRBJ1-1,once,CASSIGQPNTEAFF,TGTGCCAGTAGTATTGGACAGCCGAACACTGAAGCTTTCTTT
TRBD1,TRBV7-8,TRBJ2-5,.,CASSNRGQGEETQYF,TGTGCCAGCAGCAACCGGGGACAGGGTGAAGAGACCCAGTACTTC
TRBD1,TRBV27,TRBJ2-3,.,CASRRDRGRTDTQYF,TGTGCCAGCCGGAGGGACAGGGGAAGAACAGATACGCAGTATTTT
.,TRBV5-1,TRBJ1-2,once,CASSPGPDGYTF,TGCGCCAGCAGCCCTGGGCCCGATGGCTACACCTTC
.,TRBV7-2,TRBJ2-4,once,CASSPVALAKNIQYF,TGTGCCAGCAGCCCTGTAGCTTTAGCCAAAAACATTCAGTACTTC
.,TRBV28,TRBJ1-3,.,CASSLTGLTGNTIYF,TGTGCCAGCAGTCTTACAGGGTTGACGGGAAACACCATATATTTT
TRBD2,TRBV28,TRBJ2-2,.,CASSPRLAGGPFTGELFF,TGTGCCAGCAGTCCCCGACTAGCGGGAGGGCCGTTCACCGGGGAGCTGTTTTTT
.,TRBV6-6,TRBJ1-2,.,CASSYYRGERGYTF,TGTGCCAGCAGTTACTATCGGGGAGAGCGGGGCTACACCTTC
TRBD1,TRBV5-8,TRBJ1-5,.,CASSWGTVQQPQHF,TGTGCCAGCAGCTGGGGGACAGTACAGCAGCCCCAGCATTTT
.,TRBV30,TRBJ2-6,.,CAWSLHSGANVLTF,TGTGCCTGGAGTTTACACTCTGGGGCCAACGTCCTGACTTTC
.,TRBV2,TRBJ2-3,.,CASRGLGDLTDTQYF,TGTGCCAGCAGGGGATTGGGAGATCTAACAGATACGCAGTATTTT